This T cell receptor (beta chain) was sequenced during a study of T cell repertoires in cytomegalovirus infection. Study information: Well-studied HLA-B-restricted CMV epitopes were used in the study alongside recently identified HLA-C-restricted ones.

TCRdb redid the calling of the reads with MiXCR, one entry per CDR3 protein. The sample lists roughly 800,000 distinct CDR3 sequences, 25% to 30% occurring once. This clonotype has just a few counts. The antigen is unknown. Germline V gene data show CDR1 as MNHEY and CDR2 as SVGAGI. CDR3 length: 13 residues. V lost 7 bases and J lost 5, with 13 bases in between. Overall study findings and caveats: Cumulated frequencies of public TCR beta families served to identify carriers of CMV plus the relevant HLA. HLA-C-restricted CMV clonotypes gave the most frequent clonotype in two of eight donors.

Sequenced material: cultured CD8+ T cells from PBMCs, taken from culture after CMV antigen stimulation. This receptor was identified in a human donor in good health (CMV status not recorded). Some clones in this sample may be carry-over from other donors' samples. The chain uses TRBV6-5 and TRBJ2-3, with D perhaps TRBD1 (6 bases). The CDR3 DNA is TGTGCCAGCAATATGGGGGCCGGAGATACGCAGTATTTT. Translation gives CASNMGAGDTQYF.